The sequence of this T cell receptor beta chain was determined in a study of OX40 agonist ivuxolimab in advanced cancers. CDR3 length equals 14 residues. The germline V gene encodes CDR1 SGHRS and CDR2 YFSETQ. Between the trimmed V and J ends, which lost 0 bases and 5 bases, there was a span of 11 bases. Concerning this clone: What it binds is unknown.

The study, taken as a whole, reports: In a subset of nonresponders, normalized T-cell clonal expansion was also low.

Assay: immunoSEQ multiplex PCR; the TCRdb copy retains only in-frame clones and omits some. The table records 70,000 to 80,000 clones, around nine tenths of them present only once. The J gene is TRBJ2-5, the V gene TRBV5-1; D uncertain. This specimen consisted of CD4+ or CD8+ T cells sorted from blood, obtained in a trial of the OX40 agonist ivuxolimab. The receptor comes from an adult with an advanced solid tumor such as melanoma, head and neck, liver or kidney cancer. The chain's CDR3 is CASSLGGGRETQYF. CDR3 coding DNA: TGCGCCAGCAGCTTGGGAGGCGGAAGGGAGACCCAGTACTTC.